Listed below are T cell receptor beta chains from one sample, sequenced in a study of T cell responses to AZD1222 COVID-19 vaccine. The assay was immunoSEQ multiplex PCR, and TCRdb's table has in-frame clones only and misses some. The sample yields about 120,000 clones, approximately 92% seen once. The sequencing here drew on peripheral blood, taken 28 days after the second AZD1222 dose. Source of these receptors: an adult who received the AZD1222 COVID-19 vaccine. Both conserved end residues are part of each CDR3. Each record gives: clone size, V gene, J gene, D gene, CDR3 protein, CDR3 DNA. A D gene is named only where the DNA matches it firmly. Clone size is not always given. Where it is, it says once, few, many or a class for expanded clones.

>NA|TRBV7-2|TRBJ1-4|NA
CASSPDFGNEKLFF
TGTGCCAGCAGCCCAGACTTCGGGAATGAAAAACTGTTTTTT
>NA|TRBV4-3|TRBJ2-1|TRBD2
CASSRLLAGSYNEQFF
TGCGCCAGCAGCCGATTACTAGCGGGCTCCTACAATGAGCAGTTCTTC
>few|TRBV24-1|TRBJ1-2|NA
CATILRGGGYGYTF
TGTGCCACCATCTTGCGAGGGGGGGGCTATGGCTACACCTTC
>NA|TRBV5-1|TRBJ1-1|TRBD1
CASSGGTGSTEAFF
TGCGCCAGCAGCGGGGGGACAGGGTCGACTGAAGCTTTCTTT
>NA|TRBV14|TRBJ2-7|TRBD2
CASSRRGGLSYEQYF
TGTGCCAGCAGCCGTCGGGGGGGACTCTCCTACGAGCAGTACTTC
>NA|TRBV7-9|TRBJ1-2|TRBD1
CASSQGQGYGYTF
TGTGCCAGCAGTCAGGGACAGGGATATGGCTACACCTTC
>NA|TRBV7-9|TRBJ1-6|TRBD1
CASGDTGGGSYNSPLHF
TGTGCCAGCGGGGATACAGGGGGCGGCTCCTATAATTCACCCCTCCACTTT
>once|TRBV27|TRBJ2-5|NA
CASSSVSSVAGTQYF
TGTGCCAGCAGTTCAGTTTCTAGCGTGGCGGGGACCCAGTACTTC
>NA|TRBV18|TRBJ2-6|TRBD1
CASSLTGVASGANVLTF
TGTGCCAGCTCACTCACAGGGGTTGCCTCTGGGGCCAACGTCCTGACTTTC
>NA|TRBV4-1|TRBJ2-3|NA
CASSHHSDTQYF
TGCGCCAGCAGCCACCACTCAGATACGCAGTATTTT
>NA|TRBV6-2/TRBV6-3|TRBJ1-3|NA
CASSRPSRGSGNTIYF
TGTGCCAGCAGTAGACCTTCGAGGGGCTCTGGAAACACCATATATTTT
>NA|TRBV11-3|TRBJ2-1|NA
CASSLGASVFDEQFF
TGTGCCAGCAGCTTGGGGGCTAGCGTCTTCGATGAGCAGTTCTTC
>NA|TRBV29-1|TRBJ2-7|TRBD2
CSVKLAGEDYEQYF
TGCAGCGTGAAACTAGCGGGGGAAGACTACGAGCAGTACTTC
>once|TRBV7-2|TRBJ1-4|TRBD1
CASSQTTGNEKLFF
TGTGCCAGCAGCCAGACGACAGGGAACGAAAAACTGTTTTTT
>NA|TRBV7-7|TRBJ2-1|TRBD2
CASSRSRGVPYNEQFF
TGTGCTAGCAGCCGATCGCGGGGGGTCCCCTACAATGAGCAGTTCTTC
>NA|TRBV21-1|TRBJ2-7|NA
CASSKARQAESSYEQYF
TGTGCCAGCAGCAAAGCGCGGCAGGCCGAGAGCTCCTACGAGCAGTACTTC
>once|TRBV6-5|TRBJ1-5|NA
CASGGSGNQPQHF
TGTGCCAGCGGGGGGTCGGGAAATCAGCCCCAGCATTTT
>NA|TRBV10-3|TRBJ1-1|NA
CAIRGGNTEAFF
TGTGCCATCAGAGGTGGCAACACTGAAGCTTTCTTT
>NA|TRBV18|TRBJ1-5|TRBD1
CASSPLQGGTDQPQHF
TGTGCCAGCTCACCTTTACAGGGGGGTACGGATCAGCCCCAGCATTTT
>NA|TRBV6-6|TRBJ2-1|NA
CASTEGLSLGYNEQFF
TGTGCCAGCACCGAGGGCCTAAGTTTGGGTTACAATGAGCAGTTCTTC
>NA|TRBV7-6|TRBJ2-7|NA
CASSSSPGNEQYF
TGTGCCAGCAGCTCCTCCCCGGGCAACGAGCAGTACTTC
>NA|TRBV28|TRBJ2-7|TRBD1
CASSDHSTGDEQYF
TGTGCCAGCAGTGACCATTCGACAGGGGACGAGCAGTACTTC